This is a list of T cell receptor beta chains from one sample in a study of T cell changes during pregnancy in multiple sclerosis. The table came from immunoSEQ multiplex PCR; TCRdb's copy has only in-frame clones and leaves some out. The data show some 120,000 clones, around 95% seen once. The source was peripheral blood, collected after pregnancy. These receptors were obtained from a female donor with multiple sclerosis, enrolled in a pregnancy study. CDR3s include the opening cysteine and the closing phenylalanine or tryptophan. The order of the fields is clone size, CDR3 length, V gene, D gene, J gene, CDR3 DNA, CDR3 protein. A D gene is named only where the DNA matches it firmly. Clone size is shown for a subset of rows, as once, few, many or a class of expanded clone.

clone size: .; CDR3 length: 16; V gene: TRBV29-1; D gene: TRBD2; J gene: TRBJ2-1; CDR3 DNA: TGCAGCGTTTATCCTAGCGGTACCGGCTCCTACAATGAGCAGTTCTTC; CDR3 protein: CSVYPSGTGSYNEQFF
clone size: .; CDR3 length: 18; V gene: TRBV19; D gene: TRBD1; J gene: TRBJ2-6; CDR3 DNA: TGTGCCAGTAGTCCCTTGGGACAGGGGGCGGAAGGGGCCAACGTCCTGACTTTC; CDR3 protein: CASSPLGQGAEGANVLTF
clone size: .; CDR3 length: 14; V gene: TRBV7-9; D gene: .; J gene: TRBJ2-7; CDR3 DNA: TGTGCCAGCAGCGCGGACATCTATGAGAACGAGCAGTACTTC; CDR3 protein: CASSADIYENEQYF
clone size: .; CDR3 length: 12; V gene: TRBV11-2; D gene: .; J gene: TRBJ2-1; CDR3 DNA: TGTGCCAGCGCCCCACCATCCGGTGAGCAGTTCTTC; CDR3 protein: CASAPPSGEQFF
clone size: .; CDR3 length: 13; V gene: TRBV29-1; D gene: .; J gene: TRBJ2-5; CDR3 DNA: TGCAGCGTTGAAGGCTCCAGACAAGAGACCCAGTACTTC; CDR3 protein: CSVEGSRQETQYF
clone size: .; CDR3 length: 14; V gene: TRBV6-1; D gene: TRBD2; J gene: TRBJ2-1; CDR3 DNA: TGTGCCAGCAGTGAAATTAGCGGGTTAGGTGAGCAGTTCTTC; CDR3 protein: CASSEISGLGEQFF
clone size: .; CDR3 length: 19; V gene: TRBV5-1; D gene: .; J gene: TRBJ2-7; CDR3 DNA: TGCGCCAGCAGCTTGGGATGGAGTGGTTTTTCCCCCCTCACCTACGAGCAGTACTTC; CDR3 protein: CASSLGWSGFSPLTYEQYF
clone size: once; CDR3 length: 16; V gene: TRBV23-1; D gene: TRBD1; J gene: TRBJ2-3; CDR3 DNA: TGCGCCAGCAGTCGGACAGGGGCGACTAGCACAGATACGCAGTATTTT; CDR3 protein: CASSRTGATSTDTQYF
clone size: once; CDR3 length: 17; V gene: TRBV7-2; D gene: .; J gene: TRBJ2-3; CDR3 DNA: TGTGCCAGCAGCTCCCAGGGGGCGGGAGGGCCCTCGGACACGCAGTATTTT; CDR3 protein: CASSSQGAGGPSDTQYF
clone size: once; CDR3 length: 14; V gene: TRBV2; D gene: .; J gene: TRBJ1-5; CDR3 DNA: TGTGCCAGCAAGGGAGAATATAGCAATCAGCCCCAGCATTTT; CDR3 protein: CASKGEYSNQPQHF
clone size: .; CDR3 length: 16; V gene: TRBV19; D gene: TRBD2; J gene: TRBJ2-2; CDR3 DNA: TGTGCCAGTAGTATCCTAGCGGGAGCGGCCACCGGGGAGCTGTTTTTT; CDR3 protein: CASSILAGAATGELFF
clone size: .; CDR3 length: 16; V gene: TRBV19; D gene: TRBD2; J gene: TRBJ2-1; CDR3 DNA: TGTGCCAGTAGTATAGGTGGGACTAGCGGGAGGAATGAGCAGTTCTTC; CDR3 protein: CASSIGGTSGRNEQFF
clone size: .; CDR3 length: 21; V gene: TRBV15; D gene: TRBD2; J gene: TRBJ2-2; CDR3 DNA: TGTGCCACCAGCAACTACGGGGGTAGCGGGAGGGCCGGGTTAAACACCGGGGAGCTGTTTTTT; CDR3 protein: CATSNYGGSGRAGLNTGELFF
clone size: .; CDR3 length: 13; V gene: TRBV2; D gene: .; J gene: TRBJ2-3; CDR3 DNA: TGTGCCAGCACCGAGATCGACACAGATACGCAGTATTTT; CDR3 protein: CASTEIDTDTQYF
clone size: .; CDR3 length: 18; V gene: TRBV2; D gene: TRBD1; J gene: TRBJ2-2; CDR3 DNA: TGTGCCAGCAGATTCGACAGGGGGCGCATGTCCGGCACCGGGGAGCTGTTTTTT; CDR3 protein: CASRFDRGRMSGTGELFF
clone size: .; CDR3 length: 16; V gene: TRBV5-1; D gene: TRBD2; J gene: TRBJ2-1; CDR3 DNA: TGCGCCAGCAGCGGACTAGCGGGAGGCTCTTACAATGAGCAGTTCTTC; CDR3 protein: CASSGLAGGSYNEQFF
clone size: .; CDR3 length: 14; V gene: TRBV4-3; D gene: TRBD1; J gene: TRBJ2-7; CDR3 DNA: TGCGCCAGCAGCCAACGGACAGGGCCCTACGAGCAGTACTTC; CDR3 protein: CASSQRTGPYEQYF
clone size: .; CDR3 length: 16; V gene: TRBV6-5; D gene: .; J gene: TRBJ2-3; CDR3 DNA: TGTGCCAGCAGTTATTCCCCCGGGGGTAGGGCAGATACGCAGTATTTT; CDR3 protein: CASSYSPGGRADTQYF
clone size: .; CDR3 length: 12; V gene: TRBV7-2; D gene: .; J gene: TRBJ2-1; CDR3 DNA: TGTGCCAGCAGCCAGACTAACAATGAGCAGTTCTTC; CDR3 protein: CASSQTNNEQFF
clone size: .; CDR3 length: 11; V gene: TRBV7-2; D gene: .; J gene: TRBJ2-1; CDR3 DNA: TGTGCCAGCAGCTTCAGTGGTGAGCAGTTCTTC; CDR3 protein: CASSFSGEQFF
clone size: .; CDR3 length: 15; V gene: TRBV5-4; D gene: .; J gene: TRBJ1-1; CDR3 DNA: TGTGCCAGCAGCTTGGCCACGGGGAGATCCACCGAAGCTTTCTTT; CDR3 protein: CASSLATGRSTEAFF
clone size: .; CDR3 length: 12; V gene: TRBV28; D gene: TRBD1; J gene: TRBJ2-5; CDR3 DNA: TGTGCCAGCGGGGACAGGGGAGAGACCCAGTACTTC; CDR3 protein: CASGDRGETQYF
clone size: .; CDR3 length: 13; V gene: TRBV29-1; D gene: .; J gene: TRBJ2-2; CDR3 DNA: TGCAGCGTGGGACATATTAACACCGGGGAGCTGTTTTTT; CDR3 protein: CSVGHINTGELFF
clone size: .; CDR3 length: 16; V gene: TRBV28; D gene: TRBD1; J gene: TRBJ2-7; CDR3 DNA: TGTGCCAGCAGTCTCCCCCCGCGGACAGGGAGATACGAGCAGTACTTC; CDR3 protein: CASSLPPRTGRYEQYF
clone size: .; CDR3 length: 18; V gene: TRBV27; D gene: TRBD1; J gene: TRBJ2-1; CDR3 DNA: TGTGCCAGCAGTTTCCTTAAGACAGGGGGTGTTTCCTACAATGAGCAGTTCTTC; CDR3 protein: CASSFLKTGGVSYNEQFF
clone size: .; CDR3 length: 14; V gene: TRBV5-1; D gene: TRBD2; J gene: TRBJ2-1; CDR3 DNA: TGCGCCAGCAGGGTAGCGGGGTTATACAATGAGCAGTTCTTC; CDR3 protein: CASRVAGLYNEQFF
clone size: .; CDR3 length: 12; V gene: TRBV5-5; D gene: .; J gene: TRBJ1-2; CDR3 DNA: TGTGCCAGCAGCCTATGGGGGCGAGGCTACACCTTC; CDR3 protein: CASSLWGRGYTF
clone size: .; CDR3 length: 15; V gene: TRBV7-8; D gene: .; J gene: TRBJ1-5; CDR3 DNA: TGTGCCAGCAGCCGCCAGGGTCAGTCCAATCAGCCCCAGCATTTT; CDR3 protein: CASSRQGQSNQPQHF
clone size: .; CDR3 length: 17; V gene: TRBV5-1; D gene: .; J gene: TRBJ2-2; CDR3 DNA: TGCGCCAGCAGCTTGGCCCCATTGGGCATCCCCACCGGGGAGCTGTTTTTT; CDR3 protein: CASSLAPLGIPTGELFF
clone size: .; CDR3 length: 13; V gene: TRBV7-9; D gene: .; J gene: TRBJ1-4; CDR3 DNA: TGTGCCAGCAGCCCCAAAGCTGGTGAAAAACTGTTTTTT; CDR3 protein: CASSPKAGEKLFF
clone size: .; CDR3 length: 11; V gene: TRBV5-6; D gene: .; J gene: TRBJ1-4; CDR3 DNA: TGTGCCAGCAGCCCACGGGTCCGTAGTCGGTTT; CDR3 protein: CASSPRVRSRF
clone size: .; CDR3 length: 16; V gene: TRBV7-9; D gene: TRBD2; J gene: TRBJ2-1; CDR3 DNA: TGTGCCAGCAGCTTTAGGACTAGCGGGAGTTTAAATGAGCAGTTCTTC; CDR3 protein: CASSFRTSGSLNEQFF
clone size: .; CDR3 length: 14; V gene: TRBV19; D gene: .; J gene: TRBJ1-5; CDR3 DNA: TGTGCCAGTAGGCATCCGGCGGGCAATCAGCCCCAGCATTTT; CDR3 protein: CASRHPAGNQPQHF
clone size: .; CDR3 length: 15; V gene: TRBV4-1; D gene: .; J gene: TRBJ2-3; CDR3 DNA: TGCGCCAGCAGGAGGACAGTGGAATTTACAGATACGCAGTATTTT; CDR3 protein: CASRRTVEFTDTQYF
clone size: .; CDR3 length: 15; V gene: TRBV2; D gene: .; J gene: TRBJ2-7; CDR3 DNA: TGTGCCAGCAGTGAATGGGTGGGAGTGGCCTACGAGCAGTACTTC; CDR3 protein: CASSEWVGVAYEQYF
clone size: .; CDR3 length: 16; V gene: TRBV7-3; D gene: .; J gene: TRBJ2-1; CDR3 DNA: TGTGCCAGCAGCTTGAGTCGAGGGAGCTCCTACAATGAGCAGTTCTTC; CDR3 protein: CASSLSRGSSYNEQFF
clone size: .; CDR3 length: 16; V gene: TRBV9; D gene: TRBD1; J gene: TRBJ2-7; CDR3 DNA: TGTGCCAGCAGCGTGAGCGACAGGGGGGTTAGCTACGAGCAGTACTTC; CDR3 protein: CASSVSDRGVSYEQYF
clone size: .; CDR3 length: 13; V gene: TRBV5-6; D gene: .; J gene: TRBJ2-7; CDR3 DNA: TGTGCCAGCTCCCCCACGGGGAGCTACGAGCAGTACTTC; CDR3 protein: CASSPTGSYEQYF
clone size: .; CDR3 length: 15; V gene: TRBV2; D gene: .; J gene: TRBJ2-3; CDR3 DNA: TGTGCCAGCAGGGTGGGGCGGACATACACAGATACGCAGTATTTT; CDR3 protein: CASRVGRTYTDTQYF
clone size: .; CDR3 length: 13; V gene: TRBV15; D gene: TRBD1; J gene: TRBJ1-1; CDR3 DNA: TGTGCCACCAGCAGAAACAGGGGGACTGAAGCTTTCTTT; CDR3 protein: CATSRNRGTEAFF
clone size: .; CDR3 length: 14; V gene: TRBV6-5; D gene: TRBD2; J gene: TRBJ2-5; CDR3 DNA: TGTGCCAGCAGTTACGGGGGGGTCCGGGAGACCCAGTACTTC; CDR3 protein: CASSYGGVRETQYF
clone size: .; CDR3 length: 15; V gene: TRBV28; D gene: TRBD2; J gene: TRBJ2-7; CDR3 DNA: TGTGCCAGCAGTAGGGGGGGACTAGCTCTCTACGAGCAGTACTTC; CDR3 protein: CASSRGGLALYEQYF